The 9 T cell receptor beta chains listed next were all sequenced from one sample in a study of Ad26.COV2.S vaccination and SARS-CoV-2 variants. Treatment denoted: approximately 18 received Ad26.COV2.S at low or high dose, single or two shots; 5 received placebo; per-sample allocation not given. The study sampled participants on day 63 after the first vaccine or placebo injection. This table comes from immunoSEQ multiplex PCR, and its TCRdb copy is limited to in-frame clones, with some not included. The table includes over 300,000 clones, 80% to 90% detected once. The sequencing used peripheral blood, collected in a trial of Ad26.COV2.S vaccine versus placebo. These receptors all stem from a person between 18 and 60 years old who received the Ad26.COV2.S COVID-19 vaccine or a placebo.

This sequence joins TRBV5-1 and TRBJ2-1; 11 nucleotides line up with TRBD2. The junction had 8 bases not matched to a gene; V was cut back by 7 bases and J by 8 bases. Germline V gives CDR1 SGHRS, CDR2 YFSETQ. CDR3 length equals 14 residues. CDR3 bases: TGCGCCAGCGCGAGACTAGCGGGGTCGGATGAGCAGTTCTTC. It translates to CASARLAGSDEQFF. Drawing the rest from reference TRBV5-1 and TRBJ2-1, the complete variable domain is KAGVTQTPRYLIKTRGQQVTLSCSPISGHRSVSWYQQTPGQGLQFLFEYFSETQRNKGNFPGRFSGRQFSNSRSEMNVSTLELGDSALYLCASARLAGSDEQFFGPGTRLTVL.

The rearrangement joins TRBV5-1 to TRBJ1-1; TRBD1 might be the D (6 bases). V lost 1 base and J 4 bases, leaving 14 bases between the germline ends. The CDR3 sequence is 15 residues long. The germline V gene encodes CDR1 SGHRS and CDR2 YFSETQ. The CDR3 DNA sequence: TGCGCCAGCAGCTTGAATGGGGGCGCGGGCACTGAAGCTTTCTTT. This translates into CASSLNGGAGTEAFF.

This clone was recorded once. The V gene is TRBV3-1 (or the pseudogene TRBV3-2), the J gene TRBJ2-7, with D perhaps being TRBD1 or TRBD2 (6 bases each). The CDR3 spans 13 residues. Trimming stripped 9 bases from V and 0 bases from J, with 12 bases between. Germline loops: CDR1 LGHDT, CDR2 YNNKEL (reference sequence). The CDR3 is CASQGRGSYEQYF. CDR3 nucleotides: TGTGCCAGTCAGGGGCGGGGCTCCTACGAGCAGTACTTC.

The chain is built from TRBV28 and TRBJ1-6, with 10 bases fitting TRBD1. Germline V lookup: CDR1 MDHEN, CDR2 SYDVKM. V dropped 3 bases and J dropped 12; count of bases not matched to a gene: 5. This CDR3 has 14 residues. CDR3 bases: TGTGCCAGCAGTTTGACAGGGGGCGAAAAACCCCTCCACTTT. Translating gives CASSLTGGEKPLHF.

V is TRBV19 and J is TRBJ2-1; 9 bases are a match to TRBD1. The CDR3 runs to 16 residues. The V gene's germline CDR1 is LNHDA and CDR2 SQIVND (reference sequence). Trimming removed 1 base from V and 4 bases from J; junction bases left unmatched: 5. The DNA for the CDR3 is TGTGCCAGTAGTATAGTCCCCGGGACAGGGTACAATGAGCAGTTCTTC. Translation: CASSIVPGTGYNEQFF.

The V gene is TRBV6-5, the J gene TRBJ1-1; D remains ambiguous. V lost 7 bases, J lost 1 base, and 7 bases lay in between. CDR1 and CDR2 from the germline V gene are MNHEY and SVGAGI. CDR3 length: 12 amino acids. The CDR3 region is CASIHGNTEAFF. The CDR3 coding sequence is TGTGCCAGCATCCACGGGAACACTGAAGCTTTCTTT.

J is TRBJ2-5 and V is TRBV2; 14 bases map to TRBD2. Germline V CDR1 and CDR2: SNHLY, FYNNEI. The CDR3 is 16 residues long. The trim removed 3 bases at V and 8 bases at J, leaving 8 bases unmatched. CDR3 nucleotide sequence: TGTGCCAGCAGTGATGAACAGGGACTAGCGGGAGAAACCCAGTACTTC. Protein product: CASSDEQGLAGETQYF.

The genes are TRBV27 and TRBJ2-7, with D possibly matching TRBD1 (6 bases). V was pared by 4 bases and J by 2 bases, with 12 bases between. CDR3 size: 14 residues. Germline V gives CDR1 MNHEY, CDR2 SMNVEV (reference sequence). The CDR3 sequence is CASSYRDGAYEQYF. CDR3 in DNA: TGTGCCAGCAGTTACAGGGACGGTGCCTACGAGCAGTACTTC.

The V call is TRBV13, the J call TRBJ1-2; a weak D match, TRBD1 (5 bases). The CDR3 covers 14 residues. Trimming stripped 4 bases from V and 4 bases from J, with 13 bases between. Germline lookup yields CDR1 PRHDT and CDR2 FYEKMQ (reference sequence). In DNA form, the CDR3 reads TGTGCCAGCAGCTCAGCAGGGTGGGCCTATGGCTACACCTTC. Encoded protein: CASSSAGWAYGYTF.